This paragraph reports one T cell receptor beta chain. What it binds is not known. This sample is part of a study of cytomegalovirus exposure and HLA in healthy donors. PCR amplification relied on 60 Vbeta primers (plus 13 Jbeta primers). Measured with immunoSEQ multiplex PCR; TCRdb has only the in-frame clones, and not every one. Here the sample spans over 80,000 clones, 60% to 80% being singletons. The CDR3 has 17 amino acids. Losses at the gene ends were 3 bases for V and 0 bases for J; bases not matched to a gene: 8. CDR1 is WNHNN and CDR2 is SYGVQD in the germline V gene (reference sequence). Whole-study results and caveats: The classifier, whose performance was assessed in both the original and validation cohorts, reportedly diagnosed cytomegalovirus status with high specificity and sensitivity.

The sequence derives from a female donor in good health and CMV-seronegative. Sequenced sample: PBMCs. The chain links TRBV10-1 to TRBJ2-1; 7 bases fit TRBD2. CDR3 region: CASSDGVAGSSYNEQFF. The DNA for the CDR3 is TGCGCCAGCAGTGACGGGGTAGCGGGCAGCTCCTACAATGAGCAGTTCTTC.